This T cell receptor (beta chain) was obtained from a study of T cell repertoires in cytomegalovirus infection. Study overall: Matching HLA type and CMV infection were both indicated by public TCR beta signatures.

TCRdb reanalysed the reads using MiXCR and keeps one entry per CDR3 protein. The repertoire includes around 240,000 distinct CDR3 sequences, 22% of them detected once, and 18% sits in the top ten. In this sample, this clonotype turned up many times. Its antigen is still unknown. The study, taken as a whole, reports: HLA-C-restricted CMV clonotypes gave the most frequent clonotype in two of eight donors. Cumulated frequencies of public TCR beta families served to identify carriers of CMV plus the relevant HLA.

The sequence came from a human donor in good health (CMV status not recorded). Some clones in this sample may be carry-over from other donors' samples. The sequenced material came from CD8+ T cells from PBMCs.

The CDR3 loop is CASSPPPGRFNEKLFF. The CDR3 DNA reads TGTGCCAGCAGCCCACCTCCGGGGCGCTTTAATGAAAAACTGTTTTTT. The chain has TRBV7-9 and TRBJ1-4; D perhaps matches TRBD1 (5 bases). Germline CDR1 SEHNR, CDR2 FQNEAQ (reference sequence). The CDR3 extends over 16 amino acids. With 5 bases removed from V and 4 bases from J, the gap between germline ends came to 17 bases. Full variable domain (outside the CDR3, taken from reference TRBV7-9 and TRBJ1-4): DTGVSQNPRHKITKRGQNVTFRCDPISEHNRLYWYRQTLGQGPEFLTYFQNEAQLEKSRLLSDRFSAERPKGSFSTLEIQRTEQGDSAMYLCASSPPPGRFNEKLFFGSGTQLSVL.